The entry that follows covers one T cell receptor (beta chain) sequence. This sample was taken from a study of blood T cell repertoires in COVID-19. Study in general: The United States, Italy and Spain provided the acute and convalescent COVID-19 samples. The analysed material was cDNA or gDNA that came from T cells, B-cell-depleted T cells, or PBMCs.

Germline CDR1 LGHNA, CDR2 YNFKEQ. The CDR3 covers 16 residues. V was shortened by 0 bases and J by 6 bases, with 14 bases between the two germline ends. Per the original data handling: Reference gene primer amplification yielded estimated nucleated cell counts. TCRdb keeps only in-frame clones here, not all; method: immunoSEQ multiplex PCR. V and J calls and clone size are those listed in that table; D and trimming were worked out from the DNA. In the table there are about 30,000 clones, about 91% of which are singletons. The source is a human donor with active COVID-19. The donor label of this sample is uncertain. The sequencing input was peripheral blood. This chain links TRBV4-2 with TRBJ1-4; D is undetermined. This CDR3 is CASSQDTGHSDEKLFF. The CDR3 bases are TGTGCCAGCAGCCAAGATACGGGTCATTCGGATGAAAAACTGTTTTTT.